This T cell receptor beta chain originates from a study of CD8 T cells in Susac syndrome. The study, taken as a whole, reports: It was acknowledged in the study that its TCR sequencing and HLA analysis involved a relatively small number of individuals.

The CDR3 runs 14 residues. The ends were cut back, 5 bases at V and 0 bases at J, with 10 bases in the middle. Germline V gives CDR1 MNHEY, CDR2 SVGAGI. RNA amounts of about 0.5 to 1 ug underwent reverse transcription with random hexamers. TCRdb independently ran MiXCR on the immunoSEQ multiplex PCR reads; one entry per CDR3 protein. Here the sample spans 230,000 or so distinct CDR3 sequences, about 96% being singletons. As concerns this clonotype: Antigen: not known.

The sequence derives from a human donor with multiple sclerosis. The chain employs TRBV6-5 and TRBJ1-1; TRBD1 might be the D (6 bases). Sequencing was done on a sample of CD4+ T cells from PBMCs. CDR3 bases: TGTGCCAGCAGTGCAGGGGCCCTGAACACTGAAGCTTTCTTT. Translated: CASSAGALNTEAFF.